This T cell receptor (beta chain) was identified in a study of Graves' ophthalmopathy and Graves' hyperthyroidism. Study information: Where ophthalmopathy was absent within 18 months of follow-up, hyperthyroidism was stable.

Overall study findings and caveats: Also, most clonotypes expanded in the thyroid above 0.001 frequency appeared in blood.

Trimming removed 10 bases from V and 1 base from J, with 13 bases in between. This CDR3 spans 13 amino acids. The germline V gene encodes CDR1 MNHNY and CDR2 SVGAGI (reference sequence). This clonotype showed up just a few times. Its antigen is still unknown. Transcripts of RNA were the source for amplifying TCR beta CDR3 regions. An initial RT-PCR round employing HTBI primers preceded a second-round multiplex PCR. TCRdb re-derived calls from the multiplex PCR reads in MiXCR, one entry per CDR3 protein. The sample shows about 1.2 million distinct CDR3 sequences, roughly two fifths of them seen only once. Enrollment excluded any patients with other autoimmune diseases, uncontrolled infections, pregnancy or lactation. Each diagnosis was determined on the basis of clinical symptoms, serum thyroxine, TRAb, thyroid ultrasound and orbital computed tomography.

V is TRBV6-6 and J is TRBJ2-5, with a possible D match to TRBD2 (6 bases). Specimen: peripheral blood or thyroid tissue (not recorded which). The TCR was taken from an adult man with Graves' hyperthyroidism. The CDR3 reads CAIAQRAQETQYF. In DNA, the CDR3 is TGTGCCATCGCTCAGCGGGCCCAAGAGACCCAGTACTTC.